Listed here is a single T cell receptor (beta chain). The V gene's germline CDR1 is SGHDT and CDR2 YYEEEE. This CDR3 region has 19 residues. V trimming: 0 bases; J trimming: 0 bases; junction bases outside the gene matches: 7. TCR beta chains were sequenced at survey level with immunoSEQ. The assay was immunoSEQ multiplex PCR, and TCRdb's table has in-frame clones only and misses some. The sample lists approximately 70,000 clones; just over 90% were seen once. The receptor's source is a man aged 40-49 years with rheumatoid arthritis. The sequenced sample consisted of PBMCs. V usage is TRBV5-6 and J usage is TRBJ1-5; 12 positions agree with TRBD1. The CDR3 nucleotides are TGTGCCAGCAGCTTGGGTGCCGGGACAGGGGGCTATAGCAATCAGCCCCAGCATTTT. Translation gives CASSLGAGTGGYSNQPQHF. Based on the CDR3 plus reference TRBV5-6 and TRBJ1-5, the full variable domain is DAGVTQSPTHLIKTRGQQVTLRCSPKSGHDTVSWYQQALGQGPQFIFQYYEEEERQRGNFPDRFSGHQFPNYSSELNVNALLLGDSALYLCASSLGAGTGGYSNQPQHFGDGTRLSIL.